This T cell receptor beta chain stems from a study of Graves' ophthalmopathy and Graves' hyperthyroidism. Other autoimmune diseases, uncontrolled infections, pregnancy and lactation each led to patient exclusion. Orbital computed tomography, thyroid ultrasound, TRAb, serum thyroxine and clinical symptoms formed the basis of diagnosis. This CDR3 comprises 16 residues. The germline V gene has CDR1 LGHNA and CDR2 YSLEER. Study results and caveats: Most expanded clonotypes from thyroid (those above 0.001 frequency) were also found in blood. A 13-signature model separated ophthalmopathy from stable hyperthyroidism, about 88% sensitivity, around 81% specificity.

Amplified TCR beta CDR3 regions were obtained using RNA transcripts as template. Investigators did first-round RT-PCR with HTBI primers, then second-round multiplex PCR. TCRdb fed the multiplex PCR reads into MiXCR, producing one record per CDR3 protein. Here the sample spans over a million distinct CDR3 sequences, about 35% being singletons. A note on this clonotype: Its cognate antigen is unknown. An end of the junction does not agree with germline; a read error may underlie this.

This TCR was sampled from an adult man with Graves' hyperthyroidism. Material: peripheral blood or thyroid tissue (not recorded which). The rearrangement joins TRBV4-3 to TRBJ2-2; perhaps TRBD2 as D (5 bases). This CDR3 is CASSPRGSSNTGEMFF. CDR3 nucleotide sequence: TGCGCCAGCAGCCCACGTGGTAGCTCGAACACCGGGGAGATGTTTTTT.